The clone carrying this T cell receptor beta chain has only a few counts. The antigen is unknown. The V and J ends lost 7 bases and 6 bases respectively, with 12 bases between them. The CDR3 is 12 amino acids. Germline CDR1 is SNHLY and CDR2 is FYNNEI. The protocol was immunoSEQ multiplex PCR, while the TCRdb copy is restricted to in-frame clones and leaves out a portion. The sample contains more than 40,000 clones, approximately 78% of which appear only once. The data originate from a study of a mutant IDH1 vaccine in newly diagnosed glioma. Specified time point: week 5, during vaccination. Every vaccine dose comprised 300 ug of mutant IDH1 20-mer peptide plus topical imiquimod.

The chain has TRBV2 and TRBJ1-1; the D is unclear. The sample was PBMCs, taken from a glioma patient whose treatment included an IDH1 peptide vaccine. The TCR originated in a woman in her forties with glioma. The CDR3 DNA reads as TGTGCCAGCATCGGCCTCCGAGCTGAAGCTTTCTTT. Residues: CASIGLRAEAFF.